The T cell receptor (beta chain) described here comes from a study of cytomegalovirus exposure and HLA in healthy donors. For the study at large: In an earlier analysis, 90 million to 120 million unique TCR beta sequences were found from some 200 million T cells. From donors who were HLA-typed, an early data release held 81 million or so unique TCRs. Study results and caveats: No immune exposure information besides CMV serostatus was available. Under in vitro conditions, a few CMV-associated chains were confirmed as specific for CMV antigens.

The length of the CDR3 is 14 residues. The V segment lost 0 bases and the J segment 3 bases; nucleotides outside the gene matches: 2. Germline loops: CDR1 LGHNA, CDR2 YSLEER. In regard to this clone: Its antigen is undetermined. The same CDR3 is also encoded by other DNA sequences in this sample.

PCR used 60 Vbeta primers and 13 Jbeta primers. Data came from immunoSEQ multiplex PCR; TCRdb stores just in-frame clones and leaves some out. The sample holds nearly 300,000 clones, 86% seen once. This clonotype was sampled from a man aged 40-49 years in good health and CMV-seropositive. The sequenced sample consisted of PBMCs. The rearrangement links TRBV4-3 to TRBJ2-7; 7 nucleotides align to TRBD2. The CDR3 nucleotides read TGCGCCAGCAGCCAAGATCGGACTAGCTACGAGCAGTACTTC. Its translation: CASSQDRTSYEQYF.